What follows is one TCR beta chain and its context. Its antigen is not known. The junction departs from germline at one end; a sequencing error may be responsible. The sample comes from a study of T cell responses to AZD1222 COVID-19 vaccine. The data were produced by immunoSEQ multiplex PCR, yet TCRdb's version contains in-frame clones alone and is incomplete. The table includes about 200,000 clones, approximately 94% detected once. Study-wide results and limits: In a largely white British group with more females than males, clonal diversity was possibly underestimated. Increases in Spike-specific TCR breadth and depth were seen after two AZD1222 doses.

The length of the CDR3 is 10 residues. CDR1 and CDR2 from the germline V gene are LGHDT and YNNKEL (reference sequence). The sequence derives from an adult in good health. The chain links TRBV3-1 (or the pseudogene TRBV3-2) to TRBJ2-1; either TRBD1 or TRBD2 may supply D (6 bases each). Sequencing used peripheral blood, obtained on day 0 of MenACWY control vaccination. The CDR3 region is CASDHREAVF. CDR3 nucleotides: TGTGCCAGCGACCACAGGGAGGCCGTCTTC.